This T cell receptor beta chain stems from a study of post-analysis software for immune sequencing data. Study findings and constraints: Among roughly 5 TRBV segments more frequent in patients than controls were TRBV5-6, TRBV5-1 and TRBV20-1. A significant reduction in normalized Chao1 diversity was observed in multiple sclerosis patients versus controls.

The CDR3 sequence is 17 residues long. V lost 0 bases and J lost 8; bases outside the gene matches: 14. Germline V gene sequence: CDR1 DFQATT, CDR2 SNEGSKA (reference sequence). The TCR beta cDNA libraries contained unique molecular identifiers. TCRdb ran MiXCR on the PCR reads and lists one entry per CDR3 protein. The profile shows roughly 160,000 distinct CDR3 sequences, approximately 35% of them singletons. Concerning this clonotype: Its cognate antigen is unknown.

V is TRBV20-1 and J is TRBJ2-1; 9 bases map to TRBD1. The clonotype originates from a girl aged 10 to 17 with multiple sclerosis. This specimen was blood, taken after autologous hematopoietic stem cell transplantation. CDR3 in DNA: TGCAGTGCTAGAGAGAGTGGCAACAGGGGGCGATCCCATGAGCAGTTCTTC. Translating it yields CSARESGNRGRSHEQFF.